This record concerns one TCR beta chain sequence. The data were obtained in a study of OX40 agonist ivuxolimab in advanced cancers. Sequencing used immunoSEQ multiplex PCR; TCRdb keeps in-frame clones, though not all of them. The profile shows 75,000 to 90,000 clones, 65% to 85% of them singletons. Source: CD4+ or CD8+ T cells sorted from blood, taken in a trial of the OX40 agonist ivuxolimab. The TCR originated in an adult with an advanced solid tumor such as melanoma, head and neck, liver or kidney cancer.

CDR3 DNA: TGTGCCAGCAGCCGGGACAGCAACACTGAAGCTTTCTTT. Translation gives CASSRDSNTEAFF. The genes are TRBV7-2 and TRBJ1-1, with 7 bases lining up with TRBD1. V shed 5 bases, J shed 2 bases, and the junction held 2 bases outside the gene matches. The CDR3 is 13 residues long. Germline V CDR1 and CDR2: SGHTA, FQGNSA.